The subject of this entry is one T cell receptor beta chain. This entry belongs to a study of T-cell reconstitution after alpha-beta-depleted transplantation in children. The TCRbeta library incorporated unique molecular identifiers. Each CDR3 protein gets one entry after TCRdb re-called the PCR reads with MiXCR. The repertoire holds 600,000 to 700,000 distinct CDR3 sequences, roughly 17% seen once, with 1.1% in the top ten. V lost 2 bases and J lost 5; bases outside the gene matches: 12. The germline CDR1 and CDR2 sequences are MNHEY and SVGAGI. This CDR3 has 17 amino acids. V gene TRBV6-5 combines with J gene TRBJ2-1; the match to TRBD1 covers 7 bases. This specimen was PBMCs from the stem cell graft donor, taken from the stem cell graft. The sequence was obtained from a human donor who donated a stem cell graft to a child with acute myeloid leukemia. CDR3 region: CASSYRTGLGADNEQFF. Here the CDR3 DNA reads TGTGCCAGCAGTTACCGGACAGGACTCGGGGCCGACAATGAGCAGTTCTTC.